Each of the 29 T cell receptor beta chains below was sequenced from the same sample in a study of cytomegalovirus exposure and HLA in healthy donors. This PCR relied on a set of 60 Vbeta primers and 13 Jbeta primers. Method: immunoSEQ multiplex PCR; TCRdb's copy keeps in-frame clones and lacks some. The sample holds about 220,000 clones; 82% are singletons and the top ten take about 6.1%. Sequenced material: PBMCs. All receptors derive from a man aged 40-49 years in good health and CMV-seropositive.

The CDR3 loop reads CAWGRTANEQFF. Written as DNA, the CDR3 is TGTGCCTGGGGGCGAACGGCCAATGAGCAGTTCTTC. This chain connects TRBV30 to TRBJ2-1; D gene uncertain. Germline values: CDR1 GTSNPN, CDR2 SVGIG (reference sequence). The V end lost 5 bases, the J end lost 6 bases, and 11 bases lay between the germline ends. This CDR3 is built from 12 residues.

V usage is TRBV27 and J usage is TRBJ2-1; no clear D. CDR1 MNHEY and CDR2 SMNVEV come from the germline V gene (reference sequence). Trimming took off 7 bases at V and 7 bases at J, with 8 bases between the two ends. The CDR3 is 11 amino acids. CDR3 nucleotide sequence: TGTGCCAGCATCGACGGGAATGAGCAGTTCTTC. The encoded protein is CASIDGNEQFF.

This sequence joins TRBV6-5 and TRBJ2-7; the D gene is possibly TRBD2 (6 bases). V lost 5 bases to trimming and J lost 7 bases, with 9 bases between them. Looked up from germline, CDR1 is MNHEY and CDR2 is SVGAGI. CDR3 length equals 11 residues. The CDR3 DNA reads TGTGCCAGCAGTCTCGGGAGAGAGCAGTACTTC. This codes for CASSLGREQYF.

V is TRBV10-2 and J is TRBJ2-3; TRBD2 agrees at 7 bases. CDR3 length: 16 amino acids. Germline assignment: CDR1 WSHSY and CDR2 SAAADI. V lost 0 bases to trimming and J lost 1 base; unmatched junction nucleotides: 4. CDR3 sequence: CASSESGGLGTDTQYF. The CDR3 coding sequence is TGCGCCAGCAGTGAGTCGGGAGGGCTGGGCACAGATACGCAGTATTTT.

The sample holds one count of this clone. The chain couples TRBV9 to TRBJ1-5; possible D gene TRBD1, 5 bases. Per germline, CDR1 SGDLS and CDR2 YYNGEE. CDR3 length: 14 amino acids. V gave up 0 bases and J gave up 6 bases, with 10 bases separating them. CDR3 loop: CASSVGQGGQPQHF. Written as DNA, the CDR3 is TGTGCCAGCAGCGTAGGCCAGGGTGGTCAGCCCCAGCATTTT.

The V call is TRBV6-6, the J call TRBJ2-7; 7 positions agree with TRBD2. Germline CDR1 reads MNHNY; CDR2 reads SVGAGI (reference sequence). CDR3 size: 15 residues. V was pared by 2 bases and J by 2 bases, with 6 bases of the junction left unmatched. The DNA for the CDR3 is TGTGCCAGCAGTTACAGTTCCAGCGGGACCTACGAGCAGTACTTC. Translating gives CASSYSSSGTYEQYF.

The chain joins TRBV25-1 to TRBJ1-2; 8 bases line up with TRBD1. The V segment lost 7 bases and the J segment 3 bases; nucleotides outside the gene matches: 7. This CDR3 is built from 14 residues. Germline lookup yields CDR1 MGHDK and CDR2 SYGVNS. CDR3 loop: CASKGTGLDYGYTF. For the CDR3, the DNA is TGTGCCAGCAAGGGGACAGGTCTGGACTATGGCTACACCTTC.

This chain uses TRBV27 with TRBJ2-3; TRBD1 matches at 9 bases. This CDR3 spans 18 amino acids. Germline V gene data show CDR1 as MNHEY and CDR2 as SMNVEV (reference sequence). The V segment lost 6 bases and the J segment 0 bases; nucleotides outside the gene matches: 13. The DNA for the CDR3 is TGTGCCAGCAGCCGACGGGACAGGGAATATTCTAGCACAGATACGCAGTATTTT. Its translation: CASSRRDREYSSTDTQYF.

The V and J genes are TRBV13 and TRBJ2-5, with 7 bases aligning to TRBD1. The J segment lost 7 bases and the V segment lost 1 base, leaving 9 bases of the junction unmatched. This CDR3 spans 15 amino acids. Germline V gene lookup returns CDR1 PRHDT and CDR2 FYEKMQ (reference sequence). CDR3 DNA: TGTGCCAGCAGCTTAGAAGCGACAGGGAAGAGGACCCAGTACTTC. The encoded protein is CASSLEATGKRTQYF.

The chain joins TRBV2 to TRBJ2-5; 12 bases are a match to TRBD2. Trimming cost V 4 bases and J 3 bases; bases outside gene matches: 18. The CDR3 has 20 amino acids. The V gene's germline CDR1 is SNHLY and CDR2 FYNNEI. The CDR3 sequence is CASSGGELVASGRAKETQYF. The CDR3 DNA reads as TGTGCCAGCAGTGGGGGGGAACTAGTGGCTAGCGGGAGGGCCAAAGAGACCCAGTACTTC.

The chain carries TRBV9 and TRBJ2-7; 7 bases line up with TRBD2. Germline-derived CDR1 and CDR2 are SGDLS and YYNGEE. With 3 bases clipped from V and 6 bases from J, the junction kept 9 bases outside the gene matches. The CDR3 loop spans 14 amino acids. CDR3 sequence (DNA): TGTGCCAGCAGCGCCTCCCCAACTAGCGCCGAGCAGTACTTC. Translation: CASSASPTSAEQYF.

This rearrangement joins TRBV4-1 to TRBJ2-3, with 7 bases aligning to TRBD2. V lost 1 base to trimming and J lost 9 bases; unmatched junction nucleotides: 13. This CDR3 is 16 amino acids long. The germline V gene encodes CDR1 MGHRA and CDR2 YSYEKL. CDR3 DNA sequence: TGCGCCAGCAGCCAAGCGGCTAGCGGCCCCCCGGGAACGCAGTATTTT. Translated, it gives CASSQAASGPPGTQYF.

The chain employs TRBV4-1 and TRBJ1-5; D might be TRBD1 (6 bases). Germline V gene lookup returns CDR1 MGHRA and CDR2 YSYEKL. V was cut by 4 bases and J by 3 bases, with 16 bases left in between. This CDR3 region has 16 residues. The CDR3, as DNA: TGCGCCAGCAGCCCCCGGGGGGGGGACAACAATCAGCCCCAGCATTTT. This translates into CASSPRGGDNNQPQHF.

The chain links TRBV4-2 to TRBJ1-2, with D possibly being TRBD1 (6 bases). V lost 1 base and J lost 3, with 15 bases in between. CDR3 size: 16 residues. Germline loops: CDR1 LGHNA, CDR2 YNFKEQ. This chain's CDR3 is CASSQVRTAIDYGYTF. The CDR3 DNA follows: TGTGCCAGCAGCCAAGTGAGGACAGCGATAGACTATGGCTACACCTTC.

V gene TRBV6-1 combines with J gene TRBJ2-5, with a weak D call TRBD2 (6 bases). This CDR3 has 10 amino acids. Germline CDR1 MNHNS, CDR2 SASEGT. V was pared by 8 bases and J by 10 bases, with 11 bases between. The CDR3 spells CASEWGDQYF. The CDR3 DNA follows: TGTGCCAGCGAGTGGGGGGACCAGTACTTC.

This chain links TRBV7-9 with TRBJ1-1, with no clear D. The germline V and J ends were trimmed by 5 bases and 2 bases, with 15 bases remaining between them. The CDR3 totals 15 residues. Germline values: CDR1 SEHNR, CDR2 FQNEAQ (reference sequence). CDR3 DNA: TGTGCCAGCAGCGCGGGCGGGCAGATTAACACTGAAGCTTTCTTT. Translated, it gives CASSAGGQINTEAFF.

The J gene is TRBJ1-1, the V gene TRBV5-6; 11 nucleotides agree with TRBD1. Trimming cost V 4 bases and J 1 base; bases outside gene matches: 6. The CDR3 is 16 amino acids. Germline V lookup: CDR1 SGHDT, CDR2 YYEEEE. CDR3 in DNA: TGTGCCAGCAGCCCCCTGGGACAGGGGGGGAACACTGAAGCTTTCTTT. Residues: CASSPLGQGGNTEAFF.

The genes are TRBV27 and TRBJ1-2; a possible D gene is TRBD1 (5 bases). CDR1 and CDR2 (germline): MNHEY, SMNVEV (reference sequence). The V end lost 1 base, the J end lost 0 bases, and 9 bases lay between the germline ends. The CDR3 contains 15 residues. The chain's CDR3 is CASSLWGRSNYGYTF. The CDR3 DNA reads TGTGCCAGCAGTTTATGGGGCCGGTCTAACTATGGCTACACCTTC.

The V call is TRBV9, the J call TRBJ1-1; D is uncertain. Germline CDR1 is SGDLS and CDR2 is YYNGEE. The ends were cut back, 1 base at V and 5 bases at J, with 15 bases in the middle. CDR3 length equals 15 residues. The CDR3 loop reads CASSVFPGERTEAFF. The CDR3 DNA reads TGTGCCAGCAGCGTATTCCCGGGCGAGCGGACTGAAGCTTTCTTT.

The chain links TRBV7-3 to TRBJ2-1; TRBD2 aligns across 8 bases. This CDR3 spans 15 amino acids. Germline V gives CDR1 SGHTA, CDR2 FQGTGA. Trimming at V came to 5 bases and at J to 6 bases, leaving 9 bases not matched to a gene. CDR3 nucleotides: TGTGCCAGCAGCCGGGGGGGGAAAGTTATCAATGAGCAGTTCTTC. Protein sequence: CASSRGGKVINEQFF. Complete variable domain (other parts from reference TRBV7-3 and TRBJ2-1): GAGVSQTPSNKVTEKGKYVELRCDPISGHTALYWYRQSLGQGPEFLIYFQGTGAADDSGLPNDRFFAVRPEGSVSTLKIQRTERGDSAVYLCASSRGGKVINEQFFGPGTRLTVL.

V and J are TRBV18 and TRBJ2-2, with D possibly matching TRBD1 (6 bases). This CDR3 contains 15 residues. The V and J ends lost 2 bases and 4 bases respectively, with 11 bases between them. Per germline, CDR1 KGHSH and CDR2 LQKENI. For the CDR3, the DNA is TGTGCCAGCTCACCATCAACAGGGAGCACCGGGGAGCTGTTTTTT. It encodes CASSPSTGSTGELFF.

The chain has TRBV5-1 and TRBJ2-1, with 14 nucleotides matching TRBD2. V gave up 4 bases and J gave up 7 bases; unmatched junction bases: 10. The CDR3 extends over 17 amino acids. The germline CDR1 and CDR2 sequences are SGHRS and YFSETQ. CDR3 residues: CASSPSGTSGSLNEQFF. In nucleotides, the CDR3 is TGCGCCAGCAGCCCATCTGGGACTAGCGGGAGTTTGAATGAGCAGTTCTTC.

The chain carries TRBV7-3 and TRBJ2-1; 8 nucleotides line up with TRBD1. Germline CDR1 reads SGHTA; CDR2 reads FQGTGA. CDR3 length: 13 residues. V lost 5 bases to trimming and J lost 7 bases; unmatched junction nucleotides: 4. The CDR3, as DNA: TGTGCCAGCAGCCCGAGGACAGGGAATGAGCAGTTCTTC. Residues: CASSPRTGNEQFF.

The chain uses TRBV30 and TRBJ2-2; TRBD1 might be the D (5 bases). Trimming removed 3 bases at V and 4 bases at J, with 15 bases between. The V gene's germline CDR1 is GTSNPN and CDR2 SVGIG (reference sequence). The length of the CDR3 is 15 residues. The chain's CDR3 is CAWRPQGIGTGELFF. CDR3 DNA: TGTGCCTGGAGGCCCCAGGGCATAGGCACCGGGGAGCTGTTTTTT. Full variable domain (rest looked up from reference TRBV30 and TRBJ2-2): SQTIHQWPATLVQPVGSPLSLECTVEGTSNPNLYWYRQAAGRGLQLLFYSVGIGQISSEVPQNLSASRPQDRQFILSSKKLLLSDSGFYLCAWRPQGIGTGELFFGEGSRLTVL.

This clone has just a few counts. This chain connects TRBV5-1 to TRBJ1-2; a possible D gene is TRBD1 (6 bases). CDR1 is SGHRS, CDR2 YFSETQ, per germline. The CDR3 length is 15 residues. V shed 0 bases and J shed 4 bases, with 13 bases lying between them. The CDR3 DNA sequence: TGCGCCAGCAGCTTGGCCGAAGGACAGATCTATGGCTACACCTTC. Its protein product is CASSLAEGQIYGYTF. The whole variable domain, filled in from reference TRBV5-1 and TRBJ1-2, reads KAGVTQTPRYLIKTRGQQVTLSCSPISGHRSVSWYQQTPGQGLQFLFEYFSETQRNKGNFPGRFSGRQFSNSRSEMNVSTLELGDSALYLCASSLAEGQIYGYTFGSGTRLTVV.

About this clone itself: The junction departs from germline at one end; a sequencing error may be responsible. V usage is TRBV7-7 and J usage is TRBJ2-2; maybe TRBD2 (6 bases). The CDR3 has 13 amino acids. Germline values: CDR1 SSHAT, CDR2 FNYEAQ (reference sequence). CDR3 amino acids: CASSLGGTGELFF. Here the CDR3 DNA reads TGTGCTAGCAGCTTAGGAGGGACCGGGGAGCTGTTTTTT.

This clone was seen only a few times. Other DNA sequences in the same sample also yield this CDR3. The J gene is TRBJ2-7, the V gene TRBV18; the match to TRBD1 covers 8 bases. In germline, CDR1 is KGHSH, CDR2 LQKENI. Trimming cost V 3 bases and J 3 bases; bases outside gene matches: 1. The length of the CDR3 is 13 residues. CDR3 DNA: TGTGCCAGCTCACCTACAGGGGGCTACGAGCAGTACGTC. It codes for CASSPTGGYEQYV.

This clone has just a few counts. The chain employs TRBV6-1 and TRBJ1-1; the match to TRBD1 covers 10 bases. This CDR3 spans 14 amino acids. V lost 4 bases, J lost 6 bases, and 5 bases stayed unmatched. CDR1 and CDR2 (germline): MNHNS, SASEGT. Here the CDR3 DNA reads TGTGCCAGCAGTGTGGGACAGGGGTTCGCTGAAGCTTTCTTT. It translates to CASSVGQGFAEAFF.

The rearrangement links TRBV30 to TRBJ1-1, with D possibly being TRBD1 (6 bases). The CDR3 extends over 15 amino acids. V lost 0 bases and J lost 2, with 13 bases in between. Germline V gives CDR1 GTSNPN, CDR2 SVGIG (reference sequence). The CDR3: CAWSVKGVGNTEAFF. CDR3 sequence (DNA): TGTGCCTGGAGTGTAAAGGGGGTTGGTAACACTGAAGCTTTCTTT. The full variable domain, its missing parts supplied by reference TRBV30 and TRBJ1-1, is SQTIHQWPATLVQPVGSPLSLECTVEGTSNPNLYWYRQAAGRGLQLLFYSVGIGQISSEVPQNLSASRPQDRQFILSSKKLLLSDSGFYLCAWSVKGVGNTEAFFGQGTRLTVV.